This passage covers 10 T cell receptor beta chains from one sample sequenced in a study of CD8+CD57+ T cells in acquired aplastic anemia. Before being chosen for sequencing, patients had shown CD8+CD57+ cell expansion by flow cytometry. Profiling of TCR beta VDJ combinations and CDR3 sequences used genomic DNA as template. Using its own MiXCR run on the reads, TCRdb lists one record per CDR3 protein. This sample yields 450,000 to 550,000 distinct CDR3 sequences, of which less than 35% are seen a single time; 0.82% belongs to the top ten. Sequencing input: sorted CD4+, CD8+, or CD8+CD57+ T cells (not recorded which) from PBMCs. All receptors come from a human donor with aplastic anemia.

The genes are TRBV19 and TRBJ1-6, with D perhaps TRBD1 (5 bases). Per germline, CDR1 LNHDA and CDR2 SQIVND (reference sequence). Trimming took 7 bases from V and 10 from J, leaving 17 bases between them. CDR3 size: 14 residues. DNA for the CDR3: TGTGCCAGTATGGATGGGACCGGGACCTCACCCCTCCACTTT. Its protein is CASMDGTGTSPLHF.

Of note for this clonotype: The CDR3 end shows no conserved phenylalanine or tryptophan, and so a read error is likely. The limits of the CDR3 on the DNA are not certain, so only TCRdb's listed CDR3 is given. The genes are TRBV29-1 and TRBJ1-4; TRBD1 was called by the table and not checked on the DNA. The CDR3 contains 8 residues when both ends are counted. Germline V gene lookup returns CDR1 SQVTM and CDR2 ANQGSEA. The chain's CDR3 is CSVVVRNE.

The chain uses TRBV7-9 and TRBJ2-2, with D unclear. Germline V gene data show CDR1 as SEHNR and CDR2 as FQNEAQ (reference sequence). V lost 3 bases, J lost 5 bases, and 10 bases lay in between. This CDR3 comprises 14 residues. CDR3 nucleotides: TGTGCCAGCAGCTTCGGGCAGACGACCGGGGAGCTGTTTTTT. It translates to CASSFGQTTGELFF. Filled out from reference TRBV7-9 and TRBJ2-2, the complete variable domain reads DTGVSQNPRHKITKRGQNVTFRCDPISEHNRLYWYRQTLGQGPEFLTYFQNEAQLEKSRLLSDRFSAERPKGSFSTLEIQRTEQGDSAMYLCASSFGQTTGELFFGEGSRLTVL.

In its sample, this clonotype was seen many times. The chain carries TRBV6-1 and TRBJ1-2; TRBD1 matches 7 bases. CDR1 is MNHNS and CDR2 is SASEGT in the germline V gene. The junction had 7 bases not matched to a gene; V was cut back by 6 bases and J by 0 bases. The CDR3 has 15 amino acids. This CDR3 is CASSGGTASNYGYTF. The DNA of the CDR3 is TGTGCCAGCAGCGGAGGGACAGCTTCTAACTATGGCTACACCTTC.

In its sample, this clonotype was seen many times. CDR3 in DNA: TGTGCCAGCAGCTTAACCGACCATGGCTCTGGGGCCAACGTCCTGACTTTC. It translates to CASSLTDHGSGANVLTF. The gene calls are TRBV11-1 and TRBJ2-6; D uncertain. CDR3 length equals 17 residues. V lost 2 bases and J 0 bases, leaving 11 bases between the germline ends. Germline V gene sequence: CDR1 SGHAT, CDR2 FQDESV (reference sequence).

This clonotype was observed at least ten times. The chain has TRBV19 and TRBJ1-1; possible D gene TRBD1, 6 bases. This CDR3 is built from 14 residues. Trimming took 4 bases from V and 0 from J, leaving 9 bases between them. Germline V gives CDR1 LNHDA, CDR2 SQIVND (reference sequence). The CDR3 loop reads CASSKTGMNTEAFF. The CDR3 region has the DNA TGTGCCAGTAGTAAAACAGGGATGAACACTGAAGCTTTCTTT. Full variable domain (remainder filled in from reference TRBV19 and TRBJ1-1): DGGITQSPKYLFRKEGQNVTLSCEQNLNHDAMYWYRQDPGQGLRLIYYSQIVNDFQKGDIAEGYSVSREKKESFPLTVTSAQKNPTAFYLCASSKTGMNTEAFFGQGTRLTVV.

This clonotype was seen repeatedly, ten times or more. At one end, the junction sequence differs from germline, possibly due to a read error. The chain couples TRBV25-1 to TRBJ1-1; TRBD1 is a possible D gene (5 bases). Looked up from germline, CDR1 is MGHDK and CDR2 is SYGVNS. The length of the CDR3 is 14 residues. The CDR3 nucleotides are TGTGCCAGCACTCGACCCGGGGGATCCACTGGAGCTTTCTTT. It is translated as CASTRPGGSTGAFF.

The sample holds many counts of this clonotype. This sequence joins TRBV20-1 and TRBJ2-7; D is undetermined. CDR3 length: 15 residues. Between the trimmed V and J ends, which lost 0 bases and 6 bases, there was a span of 18 bases. From germline, CDR1 is DFQATT and CDR2 SNEGSKA (reference sequence). Written as DNA, the CDR3 is TGCAGTGCTAGAGATAGGGAACAGTTGGCCTTCGAGCAGTACTTC. As protein: CSARDREQLAFEQYF.

The CDR3 reads CATRLDRGGGNTF. The CDR3 coding sequence is TGTGCCACCAGACTAGACAGGGGTGGTGGAAACACCTTC. This chain joins TRBV15 and TRBJ1-2; the match to TRBD1 covers 8 bases. J was trimmed by 12 bases and V by 6 bases; bases with no gene match: 12. The CDR3 covers 13 residues. Germline-derived CDR1 and CDR2 are LNHNV and YYDKDF (reference sequence).

The chain links TRBV7-3 to TRBJ2-2; no reliable D call. Trimming shortened V by 6 bases and J by 0 bases, and 5 bases separated the two germline ends. Germline loops: CDR1 SGHTA, CDR2 FQGTGA. The CDR3 sequence is 13 residues long. In DNA, the CDR3 is TGTGCCAGCAGTTCCTCGAACACCGGGGAGCTGTTTTTT. Encoded protein: CASSSSNTGELFF.